These 4 T cell receptor beta chains originate from one sample sequenced in a study of T cells after yellow fever vaccination. TCRdb reanalysed the 5' RACE reads using MiXCR and keeps one entry per CDR3 protein. This sample yields 150,000 to 200,000 distinct CDR3 sequences, of which about 6.2% are seen a single time; less than 3.5% belongs to the top ten. This sample comprised CD4+ T cells sorted from PBMCs, obtained on the day of the first yellow fever vaccination. These receptors were taken from a man aged 18 to 29 who received the YFV17D yellow fever vaccine.

Many counts were recorded for this clonotype. The chain recombines TRBV10-3 with TRBJ2-3; D is uncertain. This CDR3 has 12 residues. The germline CDR1 and CDR2 sequences are ENHRY and SYGVKD. The ends were cut back, 2 bases at V and 9 bases at J, with 9 bases in the middle. CDR3: CAISEVQLTQYF. CDR3 sequence (DNA): TGTGCCATCAGTGAGGTCCAGTTGACGCAGTATTTT.

This clonotype was seen only a few times. The chain is built from TRBV19 and TRBJ2-5; 10 bases align to TRBD1. Germline V gene data show CDR1 as LNHDA and CDR2 as SQIVND (reference sequence). CDR3 length equals 17 residues. V lost 3 bases and J lost 1; bases outside the gene matches: 8. The CDR3 DNA is TGTGCCAGTAGTATCCCCTGGACAGGGGGGCCCCAAGAGACCCAGTACTTC. Translated: CASSIPWTGGPQETQYF.

This clonotype was seen ten or more times. This chain links TRBV7-2 with TRBJ1-3; D not certain. The CDR3 has 15 residues. Germline CDR1 and CDR2: SGHTA and FQGNSA. V shed 1 base and J shed 4 bases, with 11 bases lying between them. The CDR3 spells CASSLVATRGNTIYF. In nucleotides, the CDR3 is TGTGCCAGCAGCTTAGTCGCGACAAGGGGAAACACCATATATTTT.

This chain links TRBV5-1 with TRBJ2-5, with D hard to call. This CDR3 contains 14 residues. Trimming stripped 1 base from V and 1 base from J, with 8 bases between. Germline values: CDR1 SGHRS, CDR2 YFSETQ. This chain's CDR3 is CASSLFNSQETQYF. The CDR3 DNA reads as TGCGCCAGCAGCTTGTTTAACAGCCAAGAGACCCAGTACTTC.